One sample yielded the 16 T cell receptor beta chains listed below, sequenced in a study of blood T cell repertoires in COVID-19. Generated by immunoSEQ multiplex PCR, the TCRdb table keeps only in-frame clones and is missing some. The sample has about 210,000 clones; about 83% are singletons. The specimen sequenced was peripheral blood. All receptors come from a woman in her forties with active or convalescent COVID-19.

This rearrangement joins TRBV24-1 to TRBJ1-2; 9 bases align to TRBD1. CDR3 length: 13 amino acids. Germline CDR1 is KGHDR and CDR2 is SFDVKD. Losses at the gene ends were 3 bases for V and 6 bases for J; bases not matched to a gene: 1. The CDR3 nucleotides are TGTGCCACCAGTGATGGGACAGGGAATGGCTACACCTTC. Translated: CATSDGTGNGYTF.

The chain carries TRBV12-3 or TRBV12-4 and TRBJ1-2, with D hard to call. CDR3 length: 12 residues. V lost 3 bases to trimming and J lost 5 bases, with 7 bases between them. CDR3 loop: CASSFGGYGYTF. The CDR3 DNA sequence: TGTGCCAGCAGTTTTGGAGGGTATGGCTACACCTTC.

The chain carries TRBV7-2 and TRBJ2-1, with 10 bases matching TRBD2. CDR1 is SGHTA and CDR2 is FQGNSA in the germline V gene. The junction had 5 bases not matched to a gene; V was cut back by 0 bases and J by 9 bases. This CDR3 has 15 residues. The CDR3: CASSLASGGSGEQFF. For the CDR3, the DNA is TGTGCCAGCAGCTTAGCTAGCGGGGGGTCGGGTGAGCAGTTCTTC.

A single count supports this clone. The junction differs from germline at one of its ends, possibly a read error. The chain couples TRBV7-7 to TRBJ2-7, with 7 bases identical to TRBD1. The CDR3 is 13 amino acids. The germline V gene encodes CDR1 SSHAT and CDR2 FNYEAQ (reference sequence). The CDR3 bases are TGTGCTAGCAGCCGACAGGGATCTGGGGAGCAGTACTTC. This gives the protein CASSRQGSGEQYF.

This chain connects TRBV7-9 to TRBJ2-2; TRBD1 is a possible D gene (6 bases). Germline V CDR1 and CDR2: SEHNR, FQNEAQ (reference sequence). The CDR3 has 13 residues. V dropped 5 bases and J dropped 6 bases, with 10 bases sitting between them. CDR3 loop: CASSVTGSGELFF. The CDR3 DNA follows: TGTGCCAGCAGCGTCACAGGGTCCGGGGAGCTGTTTTTT.

The gene calls are TRBV7-9 and TRBJ2-7, with 9 bases aligning to TRBD2. Losses at the gene ends were 5 bases for V and 5 bases for J; bases not matched to a gene: 10. Germline V gene data show CDR1 as SEHNR and CDR2 as FQNEAQ (reference sequence). This CDR3 has 15 residues. CDR3 amino acids: CASSVIAGDFHEQYF. The CDR3, as DNA: TGTGCCAGCAGCGTCATAGCGGGAGATTTCCACGAGCAGTACTTC. Full variable domain (rest looked up from reference TRBV7-9 and TRBJ2-7): DTGVSQNPRHKITKRGQNVTFRCDPISEHNRLYWYRQTLGQGPEFLTYFQNEAQLEKSRLLSDRFSAERPKGSFSTLEIQRTEQGDSAMYLCASSVIAGDFHEQYFGPGTRLTVT.

The V gene is TRBV18, the J gene TRBJ2-3; 9 nucleotides match TRBD1. Trimming at V came to 2 bases and at J to 4 bases, leaving 4 bases not matched to a gene. This CDR3 contains 15 residues. Germline CDR1 reads KGHSH; CDR2 reads LQKENI. CDR3 DNA sequence: TGTGCCAGCTCACCAGACAGGGGGGGCTCAGATACGCAGTATTTT. It encodes CASSPDRGGSDTQYF.

The gene calls are TRBV19 and TRBJ2-3; a possible D gene is TRBD2 (6 bases). Trimming removed 5 bases from V and 2 bases from J, with 8 bases in between. Germline lookup yields CDR1 LNHDA and CDR2 SQIVND (reference sequence). CDR3 length: 13 residues. CDR3 region: CASSGGFTDTQYF. The CDR3 nucleotides are TGTGCCAGTAGTGGGGGGTTCACAGATACGCAGTATTTT. Full variable domain (rest looked up from reference TRBV19 and TRBJ2-3): DGGITQSPKYLFRKEGQNVTLSCEQNLNHDAMYWYRQDPGQGLRLIYYSQIVNDFQKGDIAEGYSVSREKKESFPLTVTSAQKNPTAFYLCASSGGFTDTQYFGPGTRLTVL.

This clone appeared a few times. The chain has TRBV7-9 and TRBJ2-7, with a tentative D call TRBD2 (6 bases). The germline V gene has CDR1 SEHNR and CDR2 FQNEAQ (reference sequence). The CDR3 sequence is 13 residues long. The V gene lost 3 bases and the J gene lost 5 bases, with 11 bases spanning the gap. The CDR3 region has the DNA TGTGCCAGCAGCTTGGGAGGAGAGAACGAGCAGTACTTC. This encodes CASSLGGENEQYF.

The chain has TRBV11-2 and TRBJ1-2; a weak D match, TRBD1 (6 bases). Germline V gene sequence: CDR1 SGHAT, CDR2 FQNNGV. Trimming pared 0 bases from V and 3 bases from J, leaving 11 bases between. This CDR3 spans 15 amino acids. The CDR3 DNA is TGTGCCAGCAGCTTAGATGGGAGACAGGACTATGGCTACACCTTC. It encodes CASSLDGRQDYGYTF.

DNA of the CDR3: TGTGCCAGCAGCTCCGGGACAGGGGCCTACGAGCAGTACTTC. Its protein is CASSSGTGAYEQYF. The genes are TRBV7-3 and TRBJ2-7, with 10 bases lining up with TRBD1. V lost 4 bases to trimming and J lost 2 bases; unmatched junction nucleotides: 2. From germline, CDR1 is SGHTA and CDR2 FQGTGA. The CDR3 covers 14 residues.

CDR3 region: CASSPNRDYEQYF. The CDR3 nucleotides read TGTGCCAGCAGCCCAAACAGGGACTACGAGCAGTACTTC. The chain couples TRBV11-3 to TRBJ2-7; D is perhaps TRBD1 (6 bases). Germline assignment: CDR1 SGHNT and CDR2 YENEEA. V lost 5 bases and J 3 bases, leaving 11 bases between the germline ends. This CDR3 comprises 13 residues.

The CDR3 coding sequence is TGTGCCAGCAGATCCGGGACAGTGAACACTGAAGCTTTCTTT. This codes for CASRSGTVNTEAFF. The rearrangement uses TRBV28 and TRBJ1-1; 7 bases align to TRBD1. The CDR3 runs 14 residues. V lost 6 bases, J lost 0 bases, and 4 bases stayed unmatched. CDR1 and CDR2 (germline): MDHEN, SYDVKM. Full variable domain (outside the CDR3, taken from reference TRBV28 and TRBJ1-1): DVKVTQSSRYLVKRTGEKVFLECVQDMDHENMFWYRQDPGLGLRLIYFSYDVKMKEKGDIPEGYSVSREKKERFSLILESASTNQTSMYLCASRSGTVNTEAFFGQGTRLTVV.

The rearrangement uses TRBV7-2 and TRBJ1-3; TRBD1 matches 7 bases. The CDR3 runs to 16 residues. J gave up 3 bases and V 1 base, and 6 bases lay outside the gene matches. CDR1 is SGHTA, CDR2 FQGNSA, per germline. CDR3 protein: CASSLGQGLNGNTIYF. The DNA for the CDR3 is TGTGCCAGCAGCTTAGGACAGGGCTTAAATGGAAACACCATATATTTT.

V is TRBV12-3 or TRBV12-4 and J is TRBJ1-3; no clear D. V was clipped by 5 bases and J by 5 bases, with 4 bases between them. CDR3 length: 11 amino acids. The CDR3, as DNA: TGTGCCAGCAGTGTAAGAAACACCATATATTTT. Translating it yields CASSVRNTIYF.

Of note for this clone: Different DNA sequences within this sample yield the same CDR3. The chain uses TRBV18 and TRBJ1-2, with a possible D match to TRBD1 (5 bases). Deletions cut 3 bases from V and 4 bases from J, with 12 bases between. The germline V gene has CDR1 KGHSH and CDR2 LQKENI. This CDR3 has 14 residues. CDR3 nucleotide sequence: TGTGCCAGCTCACCGCCTTCAGGGTCCTATGGCTACACCTTC. This translates into CASSPPSGSYGYTF.